The sample holds one count of the clone carrying this T cell receptor (beta chain). These data originate in a study of blood T cell repertoires in COVID-19. On the study more broadly: The study drew acute and convalescent COVID-19 samples from the United States, Italy and Spain. The analysed material was cDNA or gDNA that came from T cells, B-cell-depleted T cells, or PBMCs.

Study processing details: Amplification from reference gene primers served as the basis for estimated nucleated cell counts. Clones were read by immunoSEQ multiplex PCR, and TCRdb kept only the in-frame ones, dropping some. That table is the source of V, J and clone size, and D and trimming were worked out from the DNA. The sample holds 90,000 to 150,000 clones, 87% seen once. The V segment lost 3 bases and the J segment 6 bases; nucleotides outside the gene matches: 11. The CDR3 contains 16 residues. Germline V CDR1 and CDR2: SGHRS, YFSETQ. The V call is TRBV5-1, the J call TRBJ2-3, with TRBD2 matching over 9 bases. The specimen was peripheral blood. This receptor was obtained from a human donor in a cohort sampled during active COVID-19. The CDR3 loop reads CASSSPSGVAPDTQYF. The CDR3 region has the DNA TGCGCCAGCAGCTCCCCTAGCGGGGTCGCCCCGGATACGCAGTATTTT.